Listed here are 10 T cell receptor beta chains from one sample, sequenced in a study of blood T cell repertoires in COVID-19. The method was immunoSEQ multiplex PCR; TCRdb's version includes in-frame clones alone and lacks a portion of them. The top ten hold under 5% of the sample, which has 65,000 to 70,000 clones, about 82% seen once. The sequencing input was peripheral blood. These receptors were taken from a man in his fifties or sixties with acute or convalescent COVID-19.

The chain joins TRBV14 to TRBJ2-5; unclear D gene. There are 14 residues in the CDR3. In germline, CDR1 is SGHDN, CDR2 FVKESK. V lost 3 bases and J lost 0, with 8 bases in between. The CDR3 region is CASSQNQDQETQYF. CDR3 coding DNA: TGTGCCAGCAGCCAGAACCAGGACCAAGAGACCCAGTACTTC.

This chain uses TRBV7-6 with TRBJ2-3, with D possibly being TRBD2 (5 bases). This CDR3 region has 14 residues. The V end lost 3 bases, the J end lost 0 bases, and 7 bases lay between the germline ends. Germline V gene lookup returns CDR1 SGHVS and CDR2 FNYEAQ. This chain's CDR3 is CASSFSGSTDTQYF. CDR3 coding DNA: TGTGCCAGCAGCTTCAGCGGTAGCACAGATACGCAGTATTTT.

V is TRBV15 and J is TRBJ2-7, with D maybe TRBD2 (5 bases). The CDR3 contains 14 residues. The germline V gene has CDR1 LNHNV and CDR2 YYDKDF (reference sequence). V was trimmed by 0 bases and J by 6 bases, leaving 12 bases between them. The CDR3 bases are TGTGCCACCAGCAGAGACGGGGTCAGTGGCGAGCAGTACTTC. Amino acids: CATSRDGVSGEQYF.

The chain has TRBV23-1 and TRBJ1-4; D is undetermined. TRBV23-1 is assigned to the ORF class and has an uncertain function. V dropped 4 bases and J dropped 5 bases, with 14 bases sitting between them. The CDR3 is 15 amino acids. The CDR3 coding sequence is TGCGCCAGCAGTCGAGGGCGCAAGGGAAATGAAAAACTGTTTTTT. This translates into CASSRGRKGNEKLFF.

This chain connects TRBV5-1 to TRBJ2-1; 10 nucleotides line up with TRBD2. The junction had 6 bases not matched to a gene; V was cut back by 3 bases and J by 0 bases. The CDR3 is 17 residues long. Germline V lookup: CDR1 SGHRS, CDR2 YFSETQ. The CDR3 coding sequence is TGCGCCAGCAGCTCTAGCGGGGGTACGACCTCCTACAATGAGCAGTTCTTC. Its translation is CASSSSGGTTSYNEQFF.

This clone was seen once. CDR3 residues: CASSLLSWGGSTNNEQFF. In DNA form, the CDR3 reads TGTGCCAGCAGCTTATTATCGTGGGGGGGTTCGACCAACAATGAGCAGTTCTTC. V gene TRBV7-3 combines with J gene TRBJ2-1; 7 bases fit TRBD2. CDR3 length: 18 residues. Germline V gene lookup returns CDR1 SGHTA and CDR2 FQGTGA. Trimming removed 2 bases from V and 5 bases from J; junction bases left unmatched: 15.

CDR3 in amino acids: CASELAGGQEQFF. For the CDR3, the DNA is TGTGCCAGCGAGCTAGCGGGAGGGCAGGAGCAGTTCTTC. The chain links TRBV28 to TRBJ2-1, with 12 bases aligning to TRBD2. This CDR3 spans 13 amino acids. The germline CDR1 and CDR2 sequences are MDHEN and SYDVKM. Germline trimming cut 8 bases from V and 10 bases from J; bases unmatched to any gene: 6. Variable domain in full (rest from reference TRBV28 and TRBJ2-1): DVKVTQSSRYLVKRTGEKVFLECVQDMDHENMFWYRQDPGLGLRLIYFSYDVKMKEKGDIPEGYSVSREKKERFSLILESASTNQTSMYLCASELAGGQEQFFGPGTRLTVL.

J is TRBJ1-2 and V is TRBV9; TRBD1 is a possible D gene (6 bases). Trimming pared 3 bases from V and 3 bases from J, leaving 15 bases between. CDR1 SGDLS and CDR2 YYNGEE come from the germline V gene. This CDR3 has 15 amino acids. The chain's CDR3 is CASSDTGSADYGYTF. For the CDR3, the DNA is TGTGCCAGCAGCGATACAGGGTCCGCGGACTATGGCTACACCTTC. Looking up the rest from reference TRBV9 and TRBJ1-2 gives the full variable domain: DSGVTQTPKHLITATGQRVTLRCSPRSGDLSVYWYQQSLDQGLQFLIQYYNGEERAKGNILERFSAQQFPDLHSELNLSSLELGDSALYFCASSDTGSADYGYTFGSGTRLTVV.

The chain joins TRBV19 to TRBJ1-1; 7 positions agree with TRBD1. The CDR3 consists of 16 residues. Per germline, CDR1 LNHDA and CDR2 SQIVND (reference sequence). The trim removed 11 bases at V and 4 bases at J, leaving 19 bases unmatched. The CDR3 DNA follows: TGTGCCTCCGGGGACACTCGACAGGGATTCGGCACTGAAGCTTTCTTT. Its protein is CASGDTRQGFGTEAFF.

This clone was found once. V and J are TRBV6-5 and TRBJ1-4; D might be TRBD1 (5 bases). The germline V gene has CDR1 MNHEY and CDR2 SVGAGI. This CDR3 comprises 15 residues. V dropped 2 bases and J dropped 4 bases, with 11 bases sitting between them. The CDR3 loop reads CASSYRGGNNEKLFF. The CDR3 region has the DNA TGTGCCAGCAGTTACAGGGGCGGGAATAATGAAAAACTGTTTTTT.